Described below is a single T cell receptor (beta chain) sequence and its context. Its cognate antigen is unknown. TCRdb's copy holds only in-frame clones and misses some; the assay was immunoSEQ multiplex PCR. The sample holds roughly 140,000 clones, roughly nine tenths seen once. The data derive from a study of cytomegalovirus exposure and HLA in healthy donors. Study conclusions and caveats: High sensitivity and specificity were reportedly achieved when the classifier diagnosed cytomegalovirus status. The investigators catalogued about 170 TCR beta chains as cytomegalovirus-associated.

The source is a woman younger than 35 in good health and CMV-seropositive. Sequencing input: PBMCs.

In nucleotides, the CDR3 is TGTGCCAGCAGTTTGCCGGGACAGGGTTTTGAGCAGTTCTTC. Translating gives CASSLPGQGFEQFF. The chain recombines TRBV28 with TRBJ2-1; 9 bases are a match to TRBD1. The V gene end was trimmed by 3 bases and the J gene end by 9 bases; junction bases not matched to a gene: 6. The CDR3 has 14 amino acids. Germline CDR1 reads MDHEN; CDR2 reads SYDVKM.